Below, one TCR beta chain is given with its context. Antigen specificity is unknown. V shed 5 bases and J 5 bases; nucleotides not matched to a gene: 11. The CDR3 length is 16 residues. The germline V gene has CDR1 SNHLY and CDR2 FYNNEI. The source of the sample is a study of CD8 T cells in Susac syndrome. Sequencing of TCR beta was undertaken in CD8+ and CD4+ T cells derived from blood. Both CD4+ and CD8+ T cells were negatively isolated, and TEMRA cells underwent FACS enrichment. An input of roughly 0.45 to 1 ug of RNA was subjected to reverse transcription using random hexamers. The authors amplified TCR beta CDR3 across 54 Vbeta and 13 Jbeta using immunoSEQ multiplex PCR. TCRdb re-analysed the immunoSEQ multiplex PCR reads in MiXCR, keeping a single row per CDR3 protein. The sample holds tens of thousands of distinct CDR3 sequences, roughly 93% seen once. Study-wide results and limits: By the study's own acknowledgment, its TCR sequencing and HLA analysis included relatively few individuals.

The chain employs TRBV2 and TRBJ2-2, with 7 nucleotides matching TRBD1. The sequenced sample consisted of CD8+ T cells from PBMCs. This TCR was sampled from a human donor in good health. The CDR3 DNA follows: TGTGCCAGCAGTCCCCAGAGTAGGGGGCTTACCGGGGAGCTGTTTTTT. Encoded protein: CASSPQSRGLTGELFF.